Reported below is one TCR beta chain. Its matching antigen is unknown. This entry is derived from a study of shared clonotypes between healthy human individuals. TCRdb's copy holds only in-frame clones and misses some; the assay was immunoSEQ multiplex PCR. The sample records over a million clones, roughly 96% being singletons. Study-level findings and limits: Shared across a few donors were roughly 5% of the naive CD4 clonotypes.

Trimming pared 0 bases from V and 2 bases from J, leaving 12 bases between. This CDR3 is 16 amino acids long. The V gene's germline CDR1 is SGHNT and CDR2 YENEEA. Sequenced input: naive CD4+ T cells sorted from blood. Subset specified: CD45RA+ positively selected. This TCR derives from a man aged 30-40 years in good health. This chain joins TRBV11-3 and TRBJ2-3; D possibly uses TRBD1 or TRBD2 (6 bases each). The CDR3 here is CASSLDGGGDTDTQYF. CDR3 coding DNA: TGTGCCAGCAGCTTAGATGGAGGGGGAGACACAGATACGCAGTATTTT.